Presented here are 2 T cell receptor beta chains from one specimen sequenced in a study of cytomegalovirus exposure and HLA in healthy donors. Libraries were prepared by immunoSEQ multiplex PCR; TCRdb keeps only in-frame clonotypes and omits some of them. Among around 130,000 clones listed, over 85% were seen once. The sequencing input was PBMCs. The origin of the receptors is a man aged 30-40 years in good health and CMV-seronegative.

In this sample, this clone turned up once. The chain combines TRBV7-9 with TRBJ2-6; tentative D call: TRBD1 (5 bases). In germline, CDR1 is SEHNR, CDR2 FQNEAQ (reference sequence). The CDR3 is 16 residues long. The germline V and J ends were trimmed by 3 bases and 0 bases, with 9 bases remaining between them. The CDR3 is CASSFRQLSGANVLTF. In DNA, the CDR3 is TGTGCCAGCAGCTTTAGACAGCTCTCTGGGGCCAACGTCCTGACTTTC.

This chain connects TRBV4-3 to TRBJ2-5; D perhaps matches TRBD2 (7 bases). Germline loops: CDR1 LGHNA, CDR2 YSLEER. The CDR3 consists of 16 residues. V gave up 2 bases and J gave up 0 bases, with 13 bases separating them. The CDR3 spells CASSQQGRAYQETQYF. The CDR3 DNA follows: TGCGCCAGCAGCCAACAGGGGAGGGCCTACCAAGAGACCCAGTACTTC.